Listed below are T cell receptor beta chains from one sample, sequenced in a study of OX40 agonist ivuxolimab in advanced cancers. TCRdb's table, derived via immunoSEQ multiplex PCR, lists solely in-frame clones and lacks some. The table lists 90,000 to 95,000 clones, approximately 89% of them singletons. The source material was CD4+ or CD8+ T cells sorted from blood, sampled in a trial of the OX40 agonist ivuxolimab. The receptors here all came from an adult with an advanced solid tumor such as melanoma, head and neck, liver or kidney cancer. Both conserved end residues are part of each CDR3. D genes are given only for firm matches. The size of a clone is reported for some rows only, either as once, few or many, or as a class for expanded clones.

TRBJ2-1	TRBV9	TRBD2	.	CASSVSTIVARLAGIGNEQFF	TGTGCCAGCAGCGTTAGTACCATAGTAGCTAGACTAGCGGGAATTGGGAATGAGCAGTTCTTC
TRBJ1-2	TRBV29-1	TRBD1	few	CSVEVGGQGAGYTF	TGCAGCGTTGAAGTCGGGGGACAGGGGGCCGGCTACACCTTC
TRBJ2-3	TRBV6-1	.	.	CASSETGASWTDTQYF	TGTGCCAGCAGTGAAACCGGGGCCTCATGGACAGATACGCAGTATTTT
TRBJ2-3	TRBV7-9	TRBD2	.	CASSFVGLAGSTDTQYF	TGTGCCAGCAGCTTTGTAGGTCTAGCGGGAAGCACAGATACGCAGTATTTT
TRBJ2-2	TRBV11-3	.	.	CASSKNTGELFF	TGTGCCAGCAGCAAGAACACCGGGGAGCTGTTTTTT
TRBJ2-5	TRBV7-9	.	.	CASSLRLQETQYF	TGTGCCAGCAGCTTAAGACTCCAAGAGACCCAGTACTTC
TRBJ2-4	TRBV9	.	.	CASSSEGYVDKNIQYF	TGTGCCAGCAGCTCCGAGGGGTACGTGGACAAAAACATTCAGTACTTC
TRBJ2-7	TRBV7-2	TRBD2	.	CASSSGTSGYEQYF	TGTGCCAGCAGCTCCGGGACTAGCGGCTACGAGCAGTACTTC
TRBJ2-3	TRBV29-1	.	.	CSVVTPTAADTQYF	TGCAGCGTCGTTACTCCTACTGCTGCAGATACGCAGTATTTT
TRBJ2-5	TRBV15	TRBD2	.	CATSRPSGETQYF	TGTGCCACCAGCAGACCTAGCGGGGAGACCCAGTACTTC
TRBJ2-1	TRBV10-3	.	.	CAISSNAGAGYNEQFF	TGTGCCATCAGTAGTAACGCGGGGGCTGGGTACAATGAGCAGTTCTTC
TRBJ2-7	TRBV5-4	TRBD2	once	CASSISGNSYEQYF	TGTGCCAGCAGCATAAGCGGGAACTCCTACGAGCAGTACTTC